This TCR beta chain was documented in a study of patients and donors after allogeneic stem cell transplantation. CDR3 size: 11 residues. CDR1 is MNHEY, CDR2 SVGEGT, per germline. Between the trimmed V and J ends, which lost 6 bases and 6 bases, there was a span of 5 bases. TCRdb itself ran the RT-PCR reads through MiXCR, one entry per CDR3 protein. The sample yields about a million distinct CDR3 sequences, approximately 18% seen once. Concerning this clonotype: With a much larger clone just one base away, this may be a read error.

The sequencing sample was made of blood, either unsorted or a sorted T cell fraction (not recorded which). This TCR was sampled from a human donor who was either an allogeneic HSCT recipient or a stem cell or donor lymphocyte infusion donor (not recorded which). It is not recorded whose cells these are; they may come from a transplant donor. V usage is TRBV6-2 or TRBV6-3 and J usage is TRBJ2-2, with unresolved D. The CDR3 here is CASRVPGELFF. The CDR3 DNA reads as TGTGCCAGCAGGGTCCCCGGGGAGCTGTTTTTT.